A single T cell receptor beta chain is shown here with its context. What it binds is unknown. Germline-derived CDR1 and CDR2 are SGHNT and YYREEE (reference sequence). The CDR3 is 15 residues long. V dropped 4 bases and J dropped 3 bases, with 16 bases sitting between them. The data are from a study of T cell responses to AZD1222 COVID-19 vaccine. Overall study results and limits: The donor group comprised mostly white British people and more females; the analysis possibly underestimated clonal diversity. Increased Spike-specific TCR breadth and depth were observed after two AZD1222 doses.

TCRdb keeps only in-frame clones here, not all; method: immunoSEQ multiplex PCR. The repertoire holds 100,000 to 150,000 clones, with more than 90% as singletons. The receptor's source is an adult in good health. The sequencing used peripheral blood, collected on day 0 of AZD1222 vaccination. The rearrangement joins TRBV5-4 to TRBJ1-2; no reliable D call. As DNA, the CDR3 is TGTGCCAGCAGCCCCCCCGGGCCATGGGACTATGGCTACACCTTC. Protein: CASSPPGPWDYGYTF.